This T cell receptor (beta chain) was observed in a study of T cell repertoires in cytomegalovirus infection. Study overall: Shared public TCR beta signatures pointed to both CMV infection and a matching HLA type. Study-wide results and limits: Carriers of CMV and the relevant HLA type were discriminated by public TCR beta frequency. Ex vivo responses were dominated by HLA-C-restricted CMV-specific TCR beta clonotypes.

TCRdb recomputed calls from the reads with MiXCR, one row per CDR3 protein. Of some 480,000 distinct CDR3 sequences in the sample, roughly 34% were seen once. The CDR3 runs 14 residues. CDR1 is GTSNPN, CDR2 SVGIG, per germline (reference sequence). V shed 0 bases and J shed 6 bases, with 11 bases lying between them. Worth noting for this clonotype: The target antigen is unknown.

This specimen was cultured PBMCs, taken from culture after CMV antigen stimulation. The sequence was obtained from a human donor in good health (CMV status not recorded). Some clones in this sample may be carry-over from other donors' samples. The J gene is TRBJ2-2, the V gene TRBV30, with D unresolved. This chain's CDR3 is CAWSVRVSAGELFF. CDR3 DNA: TGTGCCTGGAGTGTACGAGTTTCGGCCGGGGAGCTGTTTTTT.